The source of this T cell receptor beta chain is a study of OX40 agonist ivuxolimab in advanced cancers. Turning to the study itself: Of mixed ages from about 23 to 85 and averaging roughly 60 years, the group was just under 85% male. Study conclusions and caveats: Low normalized clonal expansion also occurred in some nonresponding patients. Clonal expansion by week 6 occurred in CD4+ and CD8+ blood T cells (at 0.1 to 3.0 mg/kg).

V shed 2 bases and J 2 bases; nucleotides not matched to a gene: 11. Germline V gene data show CDR1 as KGHSH and CDR2 as LQKENI. CDR3 length: 18 amino acids. Remarks on this clone: Its antigen remains unidentified.

Sequencing used immunoSEQ multiplex PCR; TCRdb keeps in-frame clones, though not all of them. The sample includes tens of thousands of clones, around 90% seen only once; the top ten take 14%. The starting material was CD4+ or CD8+ T cells sorted from blood, obtained in a trial of the OX40 agonist ivuxolimab. This chain links TRBV18 with TRBJ2-2, with TRBD2 matching 7 bases. The receptor's source is an adult with an advanced solid tumor such as melanoma, head and neck, liver or kidney cancer. CDR3 DNA: TGTGCCAGCTCACCAAATAGTCTGAGCGGGGCTAACACCGGGGAGCTGTTTTTT. Amino acid sequence: CASSPNSLSGANTGELFF.